The following is a TCR beta chain sequence with its context. The antigen is not known. This entry belongs to a study of shared clonotypes between healthy human individuals. In the study overall: Donors, aged 18 to 49, were two women and three men.

The study, taken as a whole, reports: Generation of non-shared clonotypes was less probable than generation of clonotypes shared by all four donors. Depth of sequencing was expected to influence donor clonotype sharing.

V was clipped by 4 bases and J by 4 bases, with 14 bases between them. CDR1 and CDR2 from the germline V gene are SGHRS and YFSETQ. The CDR3 runs 14 residues. Here immunoSEQ multiplex PCR was the method, and the copy in TCRdb shows in-frame clones only, minus some. The data show approximately 2.1 million clones, with more than 85% seen just once and 0.39% held by the top ten. The rearrangement joins TRBV5-1 to TRBJ2-5; D assignment may be TRBD1 or TRBD2 (6 bases each). Source material: naive CD4+ T cells from PBMCs. Noted subset: CD45RA+ positively selected. The receptor was derived from a man younger than 30 in good health. Some clones in this sample may be carry-over from other donors' samples. The DNA for the CDR3 is TGCGCCAGCAGCCCCGAGGGGGGTCCAGAGACCCAGTACTTC. Its translation: CASSPEGGPETQYF.